The subject of this entry is one T cell receptor (beta chain). The data are from a study of blood T cell repertoires in COVID-19. CDR1 and CDR2 from the germline V gene are MNHNS and SASEGT. This CDR3 comprises 15 residues. V gave up 3 bases and J gave up 1 base, with 12 bases separating them. Per the original data handling: Reference gene primers were amplified, and this amplification served to estimate nucleated cell counts. Sequencing used immunoSEQ multiplex PCR; TCRdb keeps in-frame clones, though not all of them. From that table come the V and J calls and clone size; the DNA was used to work out D and trimming. The sample gives tens of thousands of clones, more than 70% of which show up once; more than 50% is in the top ten.

Specimen: peripheral blood. This sequence originates from an older man with acute or convalescent COVID-19. V is TRBV6-1 and J is TRBJ1-2; D might be TRBD1 (6 bases). The CDR3 reads CASSEVQGFNYGYTF. Here the CDR3 DNA reads TGTGCCAGCAGTGAGGTACAGGGTTTTAACTATGGCTACACCTTC.